The TCR beta chain under discussion was sequenced for a study of OX40 agonist ivuxolimab in advanced cancers. Background on the study: An agonistic anti-OX40 (CD134) antibody, ivuxolimab, was used to treat the patients. Cancers in dose escalation were hepatocellular, melanoma, renal cell and head and neck.

Patients with a history of autoimmune disease or on systemic immunosuppression were excluded. TCRdb's table, derived via immunoSEQ multiplex PCR, lists solely in-frame clones and lacks some. The profile covers tens of thousands of clones, with around 87% appearing a single time and roughly 1.1% taken by the ten largest. This CDR3 has 14 residues. V was trimmed by 1 base and J by 8 bases, leaving 12 bases between them. Per the germline V gene, CDR1 is SGHTA and CDR2 is FQGNSA. This TCR was recovered from an adult with an advanced solid tumor such as melanoma, head and neck, liver or kidney cancer. This sample comprised CD4+ or CD8+ T cells sorted from blood, obtained in a trial of the OX40 agonist ivuxolimab. This chain joins TRBV7-2 and TRBJ2-4; tentatively, D is TRBD2 (6 bases). CDR3 nucleotides: TGTGCCAGCAGCTTAGGGACCCCGGGGGACATTCAGTACTTC. Translating it yields CASSLGTPGDIQYF.